This T cell receptor (beta chain) was sequenced in a study of shared clonotypes between healthy human individuals. Study-wide findings and caveats: It was observed that around 5% of naive CD4 clonotypes were shared across several donors.

The J segment lost 4 bases and the V segment lost 6 bases, leaving 4 bases of the junction unmatched. This CDR3 is 14 amino acids long. From germline, CDR1 is SNHLY and CDR2 FYNNEI. The method was immunoSEQ multiplex PCR; TCRdb's version includes in-frame clones alone and lacks a portion of them. Of roughly 700,000 clones listed, approximately 74% are singletons. Participating donors were healthy, HIV-negative adults free of recent acute infections or vaccinations. This clone was counted at least ten times. Its antigen is unidentified. J is TRBJ2-7 and V is TRBV2; 12 bases map to TRBD2. This TCR was recovered from a woman aged 30 to 39 in good health. The sequencing sample was made of memory CD4+ T cells sorted from blood. Described subset: CD45RA-negative fraction. CDR3 nucleotide sequence: TGTGCCAGCAGACTAGCGGGAGGTGGGTACGAGCAGTACTTC. It specifies CASRLAGGGYEQYF.